Sequencing of this T cell receptor (beta chain) was carried out in a study of regulatory and conventional T cells in RAG deficiency. Profiled with immunoSEQ multiplex PCR; TCRdb holds only in-frame clones, not every one. The data hold thousands of clones, with about 94% observed a single time. The sorted regulatory T cells were CD4+, CD25-high and CD127-low, with genomic DNA sequenced. As concerns this clone: Antigen unknown.

CDR3 length equals 14 residues. From germline, CDR1 is GTSNPN and CDR2 SVGIG (reference sequence). Unmatched junction bases numbered 10, after V lost 6 bases and J lost 8 bases. Study findings and constraints: RAG-deficient patients showed markedly lower Shannon entropy and higher Simpson indices than control T-cell subsets. Omenn syndrome and CID/AS patients had approximately 91-fold fewer unique Treg TCR beta sequences, versus approximately 9.8-fold elsewhere. These Omenn syndrome Treg sorts may hold peripherally activated cells instead. Shorter CDR3s in all patient subsets; >75% Treg-Tconv overlap in Omenn.

This same sample was also taken into another study, of regulatory T cells. This second study notes: Primers: 52 TRBV forward and 13 TRBJ reverse.

V usage is TRBV30 and J usage is TRBJ1-6; TRBD1 agrees at 7 bases. This TCR was sampled from a human donor in good health. Sequencing used CD127- CD25+ CD4+ Tregs sorted from blood. The CDR3 loop reads CACNRGIPDSPLHF. The CDR3 DNA is TGTGCCTGCAACAGGGGAATACCGGATTCACCCCTCCACTTT.